This T cell receptor beta chain was retrieved from a study of T cell changes during pregnancy in multiple sclerosis. In germline, CDR1 is MRHNA, CDR2 SNTAGT. V shed 0 bases and J shed 2 bases, with 9 bases lying between them. CDR3 length equals 15 residues. This clone appeared a few times. This table comes from immunoSEQ multiplex PCR, and its TCRdb copy is limited to in-frame clones, with some not included. The sample has 40,000 or so clones; around nine tenths are singletons. The rearrangement links TRBV6-4 to TRBJ2-3, with a weak D call TRBD1 (5 bases). The TCR originated in a female donor with multiple sclerosis, enrolled in a pregnancy study. The material was CD8+ T cells from peripheral blood mononuclear cells, obtained in the first trimester of pregnancy. The CDR3 spells CASSDSTGATDTQYF. The CDR3 nucleotides are TGTGCCAGCAGTGACTCGACTGGGGCCACAGATACGCAGTATTTT.